The 2 T cell receptor beta chains in this list originate from one sample, sequenced in a study of T cells expressing NK-cell markers. TCRdb reprocessed the 5' RACE reads, with one entry per CDR3 protein and no DNA. The specimen's table records about 180,000 distinct CDR3 sequences. Material: blood T cells: a sorted CD56 or NKG2C T cell subset, CD4+ or CD8+ T cells, or bulk PBMC T cells (not recorded which). These receptors came from a man between 18 and 69 years old in good health.

The chain links TRBV12-3 or TRBV12-4 to TRBJ1-2; lacking DNA, the TRBD1 call made by TCRdb goes unchecked. The CDR3 totals 14 residues. Here the CDR3 reads CASSHRGPNYGYTF.

The genes are TRBV9 and TRBJ2-1; the D call from TCRdb, TRBD2, cannot be confirmed without DNA. Germline V gene data show CDR1 as SGDLS and CDR2 as YYNGEE. The CDR3 is 15 residues long. The CDR3 reads CASSGGLAAYNEQFF.